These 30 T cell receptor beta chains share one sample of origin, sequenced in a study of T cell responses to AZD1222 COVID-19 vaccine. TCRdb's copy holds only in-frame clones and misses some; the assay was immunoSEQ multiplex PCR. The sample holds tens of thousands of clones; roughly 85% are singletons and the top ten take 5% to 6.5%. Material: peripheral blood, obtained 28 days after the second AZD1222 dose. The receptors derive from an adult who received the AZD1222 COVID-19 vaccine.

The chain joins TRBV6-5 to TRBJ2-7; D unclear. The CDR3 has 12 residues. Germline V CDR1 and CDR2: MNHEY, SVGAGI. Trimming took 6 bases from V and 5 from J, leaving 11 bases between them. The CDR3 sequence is CASRETNNEQYF. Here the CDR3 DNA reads TGTGCCAGCAGAGAGACCAATAACGAGCAGTACTTC.

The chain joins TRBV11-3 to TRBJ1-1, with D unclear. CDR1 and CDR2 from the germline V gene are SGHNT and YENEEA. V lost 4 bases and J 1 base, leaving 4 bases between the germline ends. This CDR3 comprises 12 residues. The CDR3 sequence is CASSSRNTEAFF. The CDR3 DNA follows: TGTGCCAGCAGCTCTAGGAACACTGAAGCTTTCTTT.

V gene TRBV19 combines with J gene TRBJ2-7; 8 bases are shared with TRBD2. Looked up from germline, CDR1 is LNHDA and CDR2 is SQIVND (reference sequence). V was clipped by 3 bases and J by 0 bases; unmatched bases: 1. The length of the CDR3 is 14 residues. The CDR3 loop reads CASSMRGASYEQYF. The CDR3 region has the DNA TGTGCCAGTAGTATGCGGGGGGCCTCCTACGAGCAGTACTTC.

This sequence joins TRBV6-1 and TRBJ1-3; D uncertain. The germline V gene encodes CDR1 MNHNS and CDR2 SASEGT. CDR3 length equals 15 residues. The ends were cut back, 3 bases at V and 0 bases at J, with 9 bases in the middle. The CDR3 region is CASSEQESSGNTIYF. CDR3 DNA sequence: TGTGCCAGCAGTGAGCAGGAGAGCTCTGGAAACACCATATATTTT.

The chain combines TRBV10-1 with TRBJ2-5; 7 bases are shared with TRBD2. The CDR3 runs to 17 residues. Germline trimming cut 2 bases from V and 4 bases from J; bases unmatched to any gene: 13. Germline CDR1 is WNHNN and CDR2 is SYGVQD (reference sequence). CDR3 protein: CASSEGRGGGAAETQYF. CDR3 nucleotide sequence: TGCGCCAGCAGTGAGGGGCGTGGCGGGGGAGCGGCAGAGACCCAGTACTTC.

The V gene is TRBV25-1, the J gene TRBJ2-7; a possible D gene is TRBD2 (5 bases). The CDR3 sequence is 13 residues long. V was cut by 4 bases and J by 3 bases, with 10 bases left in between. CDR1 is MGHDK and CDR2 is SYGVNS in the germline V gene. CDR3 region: CASSGTRFYEQYF. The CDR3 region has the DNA TGTGCCAGCAGTGGTACTAGGTTCTACGAGCAGTACTTC.

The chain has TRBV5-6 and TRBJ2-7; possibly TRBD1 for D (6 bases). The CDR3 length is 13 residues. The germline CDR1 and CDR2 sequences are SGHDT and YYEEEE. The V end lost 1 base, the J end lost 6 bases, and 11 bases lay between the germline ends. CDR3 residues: CASSLMGAGEQYF. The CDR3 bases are TGTGCCAGCAGCTTGATGGGGGCTGGCGAGCAGTACTTC.

The CDR3 spells CASTSWRTDTGELFF. The CDR3 DNA follows: TGTGCCAGTACCAGTTGGCGGACTGACACCGGGGAGCTGTTTTTT. The chain joins TRBV19 to TRBJ2-2, with D perhaps TRBD2 (5 bases). Trimming removed 7 bases at V and 3 bases at J, with 15 bases between. CDR1 is LNHDA and CDR2 is SQIVND in the germline V gene (reference sequence). The CDR3 loop spans 15 amino acids.

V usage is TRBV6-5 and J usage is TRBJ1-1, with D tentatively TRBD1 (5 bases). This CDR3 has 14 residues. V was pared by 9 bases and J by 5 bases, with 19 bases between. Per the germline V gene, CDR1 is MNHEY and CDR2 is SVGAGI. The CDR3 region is CASVNSRAQTEAFF. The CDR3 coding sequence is TGTGCCAGTGTCAACAGCAGGGCCCAGACTGAAGCTTTCTTT.

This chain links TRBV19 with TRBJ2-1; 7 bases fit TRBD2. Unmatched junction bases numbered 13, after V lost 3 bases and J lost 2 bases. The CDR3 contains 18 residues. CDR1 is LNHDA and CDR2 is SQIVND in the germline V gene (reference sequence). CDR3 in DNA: TGTGCCAGTAGTATCCATCTAGCGGATCCAAGCCCCTACAATGAGCAGTTCTTC. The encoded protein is CASSIHLADPSPYNEQFF.

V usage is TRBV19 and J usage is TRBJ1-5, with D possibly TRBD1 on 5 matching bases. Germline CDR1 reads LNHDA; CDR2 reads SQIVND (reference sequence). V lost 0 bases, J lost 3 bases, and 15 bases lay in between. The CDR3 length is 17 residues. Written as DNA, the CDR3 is TGTGCCAGTAGTATAGATGGGTCCAGGGCGGTCAATCAGCCCCAGCATTTT. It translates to CASSIDGSRAVNQPQHF.

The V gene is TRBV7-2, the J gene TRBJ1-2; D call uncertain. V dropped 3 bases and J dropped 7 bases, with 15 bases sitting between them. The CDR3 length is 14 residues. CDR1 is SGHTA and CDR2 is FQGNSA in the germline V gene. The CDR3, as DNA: TGTGCCAGCAGCTTTATGGAGGGCTCGGTTGGCTACACCTTC. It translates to CASSFMEGSVGYTF.

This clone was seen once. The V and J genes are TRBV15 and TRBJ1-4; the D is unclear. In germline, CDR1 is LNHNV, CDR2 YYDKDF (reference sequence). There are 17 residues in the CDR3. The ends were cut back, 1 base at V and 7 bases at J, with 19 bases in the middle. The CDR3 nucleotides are TGTGCCACCAGCAGAGGTGTAGGGAGTGCCAGGACTGAAAAACTGTTTTTT. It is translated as CATSRGVGSARTEKLFF.

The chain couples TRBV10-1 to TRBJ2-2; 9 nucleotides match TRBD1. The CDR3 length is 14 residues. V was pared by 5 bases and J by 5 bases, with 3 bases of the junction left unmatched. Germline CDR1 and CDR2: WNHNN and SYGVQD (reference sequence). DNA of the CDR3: TGCGCCAGCAGTTCGACAGGGGGGACCGGGGAGCTGTTTTTT. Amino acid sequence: CASSSTGGTGELFF.

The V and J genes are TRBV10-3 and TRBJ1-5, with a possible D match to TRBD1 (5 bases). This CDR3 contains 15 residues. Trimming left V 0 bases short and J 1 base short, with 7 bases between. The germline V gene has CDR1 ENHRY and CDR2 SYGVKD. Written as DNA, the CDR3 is TGTGCCATCAGTGAGTCGGGGGGGAGCAATCAGCCCCAGCATTTT. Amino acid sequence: CAISESGGSNQPQHF.

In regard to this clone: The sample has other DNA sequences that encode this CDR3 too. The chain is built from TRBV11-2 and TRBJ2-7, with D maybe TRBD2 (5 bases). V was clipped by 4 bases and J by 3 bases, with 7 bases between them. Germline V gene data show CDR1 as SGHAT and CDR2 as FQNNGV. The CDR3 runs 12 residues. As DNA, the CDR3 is TGTGCCAGCAGCTCGGCGGGCTACGAGCAGTACTTC. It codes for CASSSAGYEQYF.

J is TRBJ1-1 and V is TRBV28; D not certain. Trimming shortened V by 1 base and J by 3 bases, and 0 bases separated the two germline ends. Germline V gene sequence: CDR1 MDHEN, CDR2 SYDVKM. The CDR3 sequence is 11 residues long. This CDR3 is CASSLYTEAFF. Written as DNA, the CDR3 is TGTGCCAGCAGTTTATACACTGAAGCTTTCTTT.

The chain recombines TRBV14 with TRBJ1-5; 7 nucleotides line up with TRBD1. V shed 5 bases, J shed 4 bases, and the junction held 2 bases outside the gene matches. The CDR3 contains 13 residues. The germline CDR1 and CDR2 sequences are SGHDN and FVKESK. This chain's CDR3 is CASSLQGNQPQHF. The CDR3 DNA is TGTGCCAGCAGCTTACAGGGGAATCAGCCCCAGCATTTT.

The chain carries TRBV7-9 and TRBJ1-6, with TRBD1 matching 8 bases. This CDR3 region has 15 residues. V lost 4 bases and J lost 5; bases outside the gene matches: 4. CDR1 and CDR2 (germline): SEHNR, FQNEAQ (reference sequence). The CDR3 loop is CASSYRTGNNSPLHF. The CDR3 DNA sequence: TGTGCCAGCAGCTACCGGACAGGGAATAATTCACCCCTCCACTTT. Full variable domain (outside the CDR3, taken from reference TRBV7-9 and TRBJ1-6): DTGVSQNPRHKITKRGQNVTFRCDPISEHNRLYWYRQTLGQGPEFLTYFQNEAQLEKSRLLSDRFSAERPKGSFSTLEIQRTEQGDSAMYLCASSYRTGNNSPLHFGNGTRLTVT.

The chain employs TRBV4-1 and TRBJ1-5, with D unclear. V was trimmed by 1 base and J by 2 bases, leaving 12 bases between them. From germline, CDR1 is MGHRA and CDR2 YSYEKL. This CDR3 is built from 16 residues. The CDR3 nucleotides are TGCGCCAGCAGCCAAGGGACGGAGGGTGGCAATCAGCCCCAGCATTTT. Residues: CASSQGTEGGNQPQHF.

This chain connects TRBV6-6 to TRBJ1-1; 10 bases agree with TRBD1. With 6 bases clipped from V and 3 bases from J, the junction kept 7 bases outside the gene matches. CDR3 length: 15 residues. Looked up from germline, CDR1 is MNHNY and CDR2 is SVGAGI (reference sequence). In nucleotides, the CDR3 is TGTGCCAGCAGGACAGGGGGCGCATCGGACACTGAAGCTTTCTTT. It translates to CASRTGGASDTEAFF.

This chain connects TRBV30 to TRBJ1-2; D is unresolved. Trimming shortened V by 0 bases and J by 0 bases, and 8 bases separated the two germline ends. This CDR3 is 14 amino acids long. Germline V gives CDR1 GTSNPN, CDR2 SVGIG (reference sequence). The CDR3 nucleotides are TGTGCCTGGAGTGTAATCCAGACTAACTATGGCTACACCTTC. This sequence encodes CAWSVIQTNYGYTF.

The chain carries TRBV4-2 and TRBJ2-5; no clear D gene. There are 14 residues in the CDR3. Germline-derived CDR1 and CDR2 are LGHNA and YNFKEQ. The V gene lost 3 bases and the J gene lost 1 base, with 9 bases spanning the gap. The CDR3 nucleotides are TGTGCCAGCAGCCAGTTGCAGTCCCAAGAGACCCAGTACTTC. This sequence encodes CASSQLQSQETQYF.

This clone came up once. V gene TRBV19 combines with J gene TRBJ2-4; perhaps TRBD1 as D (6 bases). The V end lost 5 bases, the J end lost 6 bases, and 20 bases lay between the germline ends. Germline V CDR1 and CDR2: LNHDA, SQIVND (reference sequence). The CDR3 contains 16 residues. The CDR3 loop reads CASSPPHGGRGNIQYF. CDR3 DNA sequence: TGTGCCAGTAGTCCTCCACATGGTGGCAGGGGAAACATTCAGTACTTC.

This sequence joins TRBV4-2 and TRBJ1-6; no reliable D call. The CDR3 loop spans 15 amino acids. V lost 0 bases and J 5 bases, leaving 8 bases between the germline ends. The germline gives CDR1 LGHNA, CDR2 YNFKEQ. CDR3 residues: CASSQEAQDNSPLHF. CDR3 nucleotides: TGTGCCAGCAGCCAAGAGGCGCAGGATAATTCACCCCTCCACTTT.

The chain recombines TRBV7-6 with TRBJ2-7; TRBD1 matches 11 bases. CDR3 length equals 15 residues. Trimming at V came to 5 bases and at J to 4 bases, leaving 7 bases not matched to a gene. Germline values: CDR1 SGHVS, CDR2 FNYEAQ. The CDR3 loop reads CASSPIGTGGYEQYF. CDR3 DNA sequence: TGTGCCAGCAGCCCAATAGGGACAGGGGGATACGAGCAGTACTTC.

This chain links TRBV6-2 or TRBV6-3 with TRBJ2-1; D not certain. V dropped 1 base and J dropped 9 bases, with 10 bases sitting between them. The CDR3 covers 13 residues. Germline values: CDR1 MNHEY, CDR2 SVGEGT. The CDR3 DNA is TGTGCCAGCAGTTACTTTACCCCGGGTGAGCAGTTCTTC. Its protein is CASSYFTPGEQFF.

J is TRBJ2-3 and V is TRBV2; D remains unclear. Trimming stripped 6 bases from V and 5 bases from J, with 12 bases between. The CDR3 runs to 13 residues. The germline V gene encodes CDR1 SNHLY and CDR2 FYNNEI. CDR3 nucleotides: TGTGCCAGCAGAGGGTTGCCCCTAGATACGCAGTATTTT. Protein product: CASRGLPLDTQYF.

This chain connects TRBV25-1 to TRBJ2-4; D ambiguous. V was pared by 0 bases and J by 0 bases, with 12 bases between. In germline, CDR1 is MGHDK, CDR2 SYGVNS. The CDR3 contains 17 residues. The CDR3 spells CASSEYVPELAKNIQYF. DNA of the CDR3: TGTGCCAGCAGTGAATATGTGCCAGAACTAGCCAAAAACATTCAGTACTTC.

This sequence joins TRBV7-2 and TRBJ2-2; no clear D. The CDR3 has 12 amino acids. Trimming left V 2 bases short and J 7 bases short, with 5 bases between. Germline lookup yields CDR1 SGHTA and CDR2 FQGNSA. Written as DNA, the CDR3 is TGTGCCAGCAGCTTATACCTCGGGGAGCTGTTTTTT. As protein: CASSLYLGELFF. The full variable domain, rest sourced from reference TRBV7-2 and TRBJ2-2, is GAGVSQSPSNKVTEKGKDVELRCDPISGHTALYWYRQSLGQGLEFLIYFQGNSAPDKSGLPSDRFSAERTGGSVSTLTIQRTQQEDSAVYLCASSLYLGELFFGEGSRLTVL.